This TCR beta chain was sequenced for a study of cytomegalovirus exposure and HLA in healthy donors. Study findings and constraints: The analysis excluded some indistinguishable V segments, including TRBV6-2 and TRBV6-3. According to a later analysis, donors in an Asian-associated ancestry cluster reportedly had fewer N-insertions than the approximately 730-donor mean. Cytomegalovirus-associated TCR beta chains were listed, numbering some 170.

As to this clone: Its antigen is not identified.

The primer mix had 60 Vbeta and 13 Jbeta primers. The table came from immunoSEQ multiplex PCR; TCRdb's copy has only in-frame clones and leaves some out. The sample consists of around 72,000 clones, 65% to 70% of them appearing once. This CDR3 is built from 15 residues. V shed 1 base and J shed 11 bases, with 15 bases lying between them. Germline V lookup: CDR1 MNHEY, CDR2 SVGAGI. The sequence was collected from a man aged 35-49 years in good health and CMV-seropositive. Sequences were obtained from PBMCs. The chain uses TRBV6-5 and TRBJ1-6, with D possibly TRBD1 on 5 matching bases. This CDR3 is CASSYWGTHTAPLHF. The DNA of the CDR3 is TGTGCCAGCAGTTACTGGGGCACCCATACTGCACCCCTCCACTTT.